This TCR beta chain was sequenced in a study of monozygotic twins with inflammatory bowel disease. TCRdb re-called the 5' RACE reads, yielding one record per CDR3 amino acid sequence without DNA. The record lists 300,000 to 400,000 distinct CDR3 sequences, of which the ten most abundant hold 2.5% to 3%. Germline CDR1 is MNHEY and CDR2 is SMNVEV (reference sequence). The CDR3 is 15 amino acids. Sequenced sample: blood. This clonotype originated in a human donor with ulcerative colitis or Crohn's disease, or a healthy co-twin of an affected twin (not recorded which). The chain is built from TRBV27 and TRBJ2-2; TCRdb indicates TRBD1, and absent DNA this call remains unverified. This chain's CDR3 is CASSLLGGRTGELFF.